One sample yielded the 4 T cell receptor beta chains listed below, sequenced in a study of blood T cell repertoires in COVID-19. TCRdb's copy holds only in-frame clones and misses some; the assay was immunoSEQ multiplex PCR. This table has 50,000 to 65,000 clones, 80% to 90% appearing once. Source material: peripheral blood. The receptors here all came from a man aged 50 to 60 with active COVID-19.

CDR3 sequence reads: CASASQDDRGPQHF. The CDR3 DNA is TGTGCCAGTGCATCCCAGGATGACAGGGGGCCCCAGCATTTT. The chain is built from TRBV19 and TRBJ1-5, with 8 bases that match TRBD1. There are 14 residues in the CDR3. Germline V gene lookup returns CDR1 LNHDA and CDR2 SQIVND (reference sequence). Unmatched junction bases numbered 12, after V lost 8 bases and J lost 9 bases.

This chain joins TRBV29-1 and TRBJ2-1; 12 bases are shared with TRBD1. The CDR3 contains 14 residues. Germline V gene lookup returns CDR1 SQVTM and CDR2 ANQGSEA. The CDR3 bases are TGCAGTGAGAAGGGACAGGGGGCCGGGAATGAGCAGTTCTTC. Protein product: CSEKGQGAGNEQFF.

This clone was detected a few times. V and J are TRBV6-2 or TRBV6-3 and TRBJ2-1, with 8 bases aligning to TRBD2. V lost 5 bases to trimming and J lost 11 bases; unmatched junction nucleotides: 2. This CDR3 has 11 residues. Germline loops: CDR1 MNHEY, CDR2 SVGEGT. The CDR3 is CASSNSGKQFF. The CDR3 nucleotides read TGTGCCAGCAGTAATAGCGGGAAGCAGTTCTTC.

The chain employs TRBV11-3 and TRBJ2-5; a weak D match, TRBD2 (6 bases). Germline V gene sequence: CDR1 SGHNT, CDR2 YENEEA. The CDR3 length is 14 residues. Trimming shortened V by 6 bases and J by 5 bases, and 16 bases separated the two germline ends. CDR3 in DNA: TGTGCCAGCAGGCGAGCGGACTACGGGGAGACCCAGTACTTC. Its protein product is CASRRADYGETQYF.